Described below is a single T cell receptor (beta chain) sequence and its context. What it recognizes is unknown. This CDR3 region has 14 residues. CDR1 is SGHTA, CDR2 FQGNSA, per germline. The V and J ends lost 5 bases and 3 bases respectively, with 11 bases between them. The sample comes from a study of cytomegalovirus exposure and HLA in healthy donors. PCR involved 60 Vbeta and 13 Jbeta primers. Data came from immunoSEQ multiplex PCR; TCRdb stores just in-frame clones and leaves some out. The sample includes about 120,000 clones, over 60% of them seen just once. The study, taken as a whole, reports: Later findings reportedly placed an Asian-associated ancestry cluster below the approximately 650-donor mean for N-insertions. Per a prior analysis, the majority of TCR beta V segments were productive roughly 87% or roughly 30% of the time.

This sequence originates from a man aged 35 to 55 in good health and CMV-seropositive. The V and J genes are TRBV7-2 and TRBJ2-1; tentative D call: TRBD2 (5 bases). Sequenced material: PBMCs. The CDR3 DNA reads as TGTGCCAGCAGCCCGACTCGGGACTACAATGAGCAGTTCTTC. Translating it yields CASSPTRDYNEQFF.